This TCR beta chain was identified during a study of response to subunit inactivated influenza vaccine. The CDR3 sequence is 15 residues long. After removal of 5 bases from V and 5 bases from J, the junction contained 6 bases not matched to a gene. Germline V gene lookup returns CDR1 SEHNR and CDR2 FQNEAQ (reference sequence). TCRdb analysed the RT-PCR reads with MiXCR anew, one entry per CDR3 protein. Of 610,000 or so distinct CDR3 sequences listed, 14% are singletons. In its sample, this clonotype was seen a few times. Specimen: PBMCs from blood, collected about 11 days after vaccination. V is TRBV7-9 and J is TRBJ2-3; 11 bases align to TRBD2. The receptor was derived from a man aged 50 to 60 who received an inactivated influenza vaccine. This CDR3 is CASSPLAGGVDTQYF. In DNA, the CDR3 is TGTGCCAGCAGCCCGTTAGCGGGAGGGGTAGATACGCAGTATTTT. The full variable domain, completed using reference TRBV7-9 and TRBJ2-3, is DTGVSQNPRHKITKRGQNVTFRCDPISEHNRLYWYRQTLGQGPEFLTYFQNEAQLEKSRLLSDRFSAERPKGSFSTLEIQRTEQGDSAMYLCASSPLAGGVDTQYFGPGTRLTVL.